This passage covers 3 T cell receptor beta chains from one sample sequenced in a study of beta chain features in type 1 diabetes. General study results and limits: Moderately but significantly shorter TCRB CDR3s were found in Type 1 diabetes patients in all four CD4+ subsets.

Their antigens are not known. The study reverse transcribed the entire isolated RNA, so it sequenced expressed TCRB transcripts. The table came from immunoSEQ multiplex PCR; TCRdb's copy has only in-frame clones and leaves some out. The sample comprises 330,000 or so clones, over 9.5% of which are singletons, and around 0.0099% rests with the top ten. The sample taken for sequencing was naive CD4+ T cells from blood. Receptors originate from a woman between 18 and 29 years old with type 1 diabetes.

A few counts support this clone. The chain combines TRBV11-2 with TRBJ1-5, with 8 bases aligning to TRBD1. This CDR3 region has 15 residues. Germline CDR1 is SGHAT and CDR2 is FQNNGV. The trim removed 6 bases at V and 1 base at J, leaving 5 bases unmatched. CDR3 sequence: CASSADRASNQPQHF. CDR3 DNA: TGTGCCAGCAGTGCGGACAGGGCCAGCAATCAGCCCCAGCATTTT.

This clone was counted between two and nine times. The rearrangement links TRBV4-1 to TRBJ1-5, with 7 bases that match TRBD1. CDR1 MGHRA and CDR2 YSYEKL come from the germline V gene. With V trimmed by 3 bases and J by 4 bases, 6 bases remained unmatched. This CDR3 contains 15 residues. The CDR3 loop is CASSHLTGTNQPQHF. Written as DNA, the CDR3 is TGCGCCAGCAGCCACCTGACAGGGACGAATCAGCCCCAGCATTTT.

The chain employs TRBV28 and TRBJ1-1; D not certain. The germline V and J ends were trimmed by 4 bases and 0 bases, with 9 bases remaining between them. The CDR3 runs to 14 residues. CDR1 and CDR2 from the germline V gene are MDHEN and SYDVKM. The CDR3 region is CASSSSSVNTEAFF. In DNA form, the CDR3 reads TGTGCCAGCAGTTCCTCGAGTGTGAACACTGAAGCTTTCTTT.